The next 5 T cell receptor beta chains were all read from a single sample in a study of monozygotic twins with inflammatory bowel disease. TCRdb reprocessed the 5' RACE reads and reports one entry per CDR3 protein, with no DNA. Recorded here are more than 300,000 distinct CDR3 sequences; the top ten clones represent 2.5% to 3%. Sample: blood. These receptor sequences come from a human donor with ulcerative colitis or Crohn's disease, or a healthy co-twin of an affected twin (not recorded which).

V gene TRBV12-3 or TRBV12-4 combines with J gene TRBJ2-2; with no DNA, the TCRdb D assignment of TRBD1 cannot be verified. The CDR3 is 15 residues long. CDR3 amino acids: CASSTTGGLTGELFF.

This CDR3 is CASSLAGGRGNQPQHF. The rearrangement links TRBV12-3 or TRBV12-4 to TRBJ1-5. The CDR3 spans 16 residues.

The chain carries TRBV7-9 and TRBJ2-7; TCRdb calls TRBD1, which cannot be checked without DNA. The germline CDR1 and CDR2 sequences are SEHNR and FQNEAQ (reference sequence). CDR3 size: 15 residues. CDR3 sequence: CASSLIEGRGYEQYF.

The gene calls are TRBV5-1 and TRBJ2-1; there is no DNA to check the TCRdb D call of TRBD1. CDR3 length equals 14 residues. Germline CDR1 reads SGHRS; CDR2 reads YFSETQ. CDR3 protein: CASSGAQGPNEQFF.

V is TRBV7-2 and J is TRBJ2-3; as DNA is missing, the TRBD2 call by TCRdb cannot be tested. The CDR3 sequence is 17 residues long. Germline loops: CDR1 SGHTA, CDR2 FQGNSA. The CDR3 here is CASSLGSGTSPTDTQYF.